What follows are 24 T cell receptor beta chains derived from one specimen sequenced in a study of blood T cell repertoires in COVID-19. Method: immunoSEQ multiplex PCR; TCRdb's copy keeps in-frame clones and lacks some. The table records 150,000 to 250,000 clones, 84% of them present only once. What was sequenced was PBMCs or T cells enriched from blood (not recorded which). The receptor source for this set is a man between 40 and 49 years old who had recovered from COVID-19.

This chain uses TRBV19 with TRBJ1-5; 11 nucleotides line up with TRBD1. V lost 5 bases to trimming and J lost 6 bases; unmatched junction nucleotides: 9. This CDR3 is 16 amino acids long. Germline loops: CDR1 LNHDA, CDR2 SQIVND (reference sequence). This CDR3 reads CASSHFSGTGGQPQHF. CDR3 in DNA: TGTGCCAGTAGTCATTTTTCCGGGACAGGGGGTCAGCCCCAGCATTTT.

The gene calls are TRBV7-9 and TRBJ1-1; D ambiguous. V was shortened by 7 bases and J by 5 bases, with 11 bases between the two germline ends. This CDR3 region has 12 residues. The germline V gene has CDR1 SEHNR and CDR2 FQNEAQ (reference sequence). CDR3 region: CASNEAETEAFF. The CDR3 DNA is TGTGCCAGCAACGAGGCGGAGACTGAAGCTTTCTTT.

The gene calls are TRBV27 and TRBJ1-6; D is unresolved. The V end lost 8 bases, the J end lost 7 bases, and 15 bases lay between the germline ends. Germline CDR1 reads MNHEY; CDR2 reads SMNVEV (reference sequence). The CDR3 totals 14 residues. CDR3 sequence reads: CASGRDVYNSPLHF. CDR3 nucleotide sequence: TGTGCCAGCGGCCGGGATGTTTACAATTCACCCCTCCACTTT.

The J gene is TRBJ2-1, the V gene TRBV11-3, with D possibly matching TRBD2 (6 bases). Germline values: CDR1 SGHNT, CDR2 YENEEA. The CDR3 loop spans 14 amino acids. The germline V and J ends were trimmed by 5 bases and 6 bases, with 14 bases remaining between them. For the CDR3, the DNA is TGTGCCAGCAGCGCGGAGGGACGTTCCAATGAGCAGTTCTTC. Protein: CASSAEGRSNEQFF.

This clone turned up a few times. The chain joins TRBV9 to TRBJ1-4; TRBD1 is a possible D gene (6 bases). The germline CDR1 and CDR2 sequences are SGDLS and YYNGEE. The CDR3 runs to 14 residues. Trimming removed 0 bases at V and 10 bases at J, with 13 bases between. DNA for the CDR3: TGTGCCAGCAGCGTAGATTACAGGGTACCAAAACTGTTTTTT. Residues: CASSVDYRVPKLFF.

This chain connects TRBV6-2 or TRBV6-3 to TRBJ1-2, with 10 nucleotides matching TRBD1. J lost 2 bases, V lost 0 bases, and 6 bases had no gene match. The CDR3 runs to 17 residues. The germline V gene encodes CDR1 MNHEY and CDR2 SVGEGT. The CDR3 spells CASSYSAAGQGNYGYTF. The CDR3 region has the DNA TGTGCCAGCAGTTACTCGGCGGCGGGACAGGGGAACTATGGCTACACCTTC.

This chain connects TRBV4-2 to TRBJ2-7; maybe TRBD1 (6 bases). CDR1 LGHNA and CDR2 YNFKEQ come from the germline V gene. Trimming left V 0 bases short and J 4 bases short, with 13 bases between. The CDR3 length is 15 residues. The CDR3 reads CASSQDIQGLYEQYF. The CDR3 bases are TGTGCCAGCAGCCAAGATATTCAGGGGCTGTACGAGCAGTACTTC.

The sample holds one count of this clone. The gene calls are TRBV5-6 and TRBJ1-2; no clear D. V lost 1 base and J 2 bases, leaving 6 bases between the germline ends. CDR1 is SGHDT, CDR2 YYEEEE, per germline. The CDR3 has 13 residues. The CDR3 bases are TGTGCCAGCAGCTTGTTACAGAACTATGGCTACACCTTC. Residues: CASSLLQNYGYTF.

V is TRBV5-4 and J is TRBJ1-2; 10 nucleotides match TRBD1. The CDR3 totals 15 residues. From germline, CDR1 is SGHNT and CDR2 YYREEE (reference sequence). Trimming took 2 bases from V and 7 from J; bases not matched to a gene: 8. The CDR3 reads CASSFPRDRGIGYTF. DNA for the CDR3: TGTGCCAGCAGCTTTCCCCGGGACAGGGGCATTGGCTACACCTTC.

This clone qualifies as medium-sized. Additional DNA sequences in this sample encode the identical CDR3. The V call is TRBV5-1, the J call TRBJ1-5, with 8 bases matching TRBD1. CDR3 length: 15 amino acids. CDR1 and CDR2 from the germline V gene are SGHRS and YFSETQ. The junction had 2 bases not matched to a gene; V was cut back by 2 bases and J by 1 base. The CDR3 sequence: CASSLTGGSNQPQHF. CDR3 DNA: TGCGCCAGCAGCTTAACAGGGGGGAGCAATCAGCCCCAGCATTTT.

The chain uses TRBV4-1 and TRBJ1-2; 9 bases fit TRBD1. This CDR3 region has 15 residues. The germline gives CDR1 MGHRA, CDR2 YSYEKL. With V trimmed by 4 bases and J by 6 bases, 9 bases remained unmatched. The CDR3 bases are TGCGCCAGCAGCCTTTATCCGGGACAGGGAGATGGCTACACCTTC. Translated: CASSLYPGQGDGYTF.

The chain recombines TRBV5-6 with TRBJ1-5, with a possible D match to TRBD1 (6 bases). This CDR3 is built from 14 residues. Trimming left V 1 base short and J 2 bases short, with 7 bases between. The germline V gene has CDR1 SGHDT and CDR2 YYEEEE. The CDR3 DNA is TGTGCCAGCAGCTTGAAGGGGGGCAATCAGCCCCAGCATTTT. Translating it yields CASSLKGGNQPQHF.

The V call is TRBV19, the J call TRBJ1-6; weak D call: TRBD1 (5 bases). Germline CDR1 and CDR2: LNHDA and SQIVND (reference sequence). Trimming took 7 bases from V and 7 from J, leaving 14 bases between them. There are 14 residues in the CDR3. As DNA, the CDR3 is TGTGCCAGTAAAGTGTCCCAGGGCAATTCACCCCTCCACTTT. Amino acid sequence: CASKVSQGNSPLHF. Full variable domain (missing parts from reference TRBV19 and TRBJ1-6): DGGITQSPKYLFRKEGQNVTLSCEQNLNHDAMYWYRQDPGQGLRLIYYSQIVNDFQKGDIAEGYSVSREKKESFPLTVTSAQKNPTAFYLCASKVSQGNSPLHFGNGTRLTVT.

The chain carries TRBV7-2 and TRBJ1-1; D remains unclear. V was shortened by 5 bases and J by 4 bases, with 17 bases between the two germline ends. The CDR3 contains 15 residues. Germline-derived CDR1 and CDR2 are SGHTA and FQGNSA. The CDR3 spells CASSKDKSWVTEAFF. The CDR3 bases are TGTGCCAGCAGCAAAGACAAGAGTTGGGTCACTGAAGCTTTCTTT.

The chain uses TRBV20-1 and TRBJ2-1, with 8 bases matching TRBD1. From germline, CDR1 is DFQATT and CDR2 SNEGSKA (reference sequence). The CDR3 loop spans 15 amino acids. V gave up 3 bases and J gave up 0 bases; unmatched junction bases: 4. In DNA form, the CDR3 reads TGCAGTGCTAGTGGCGGACAGGGCTCCTACAATGAGCAGTTCTTC. Its protein product is CSASGGQGSYNEQFF.

The chain couples TRBV9 to TRBJ2-5, with 10 bases fitting TRBD2. V dropped 0 bases and J dropped 5; count of bases not matched to a gene: 4. The CDR3 contains 15 residues. Germline values: CDR1 SGDLS, CDR2 YYNGEE. The CDR3 region is CASSVEGTSVETQYF. CDR3 bases: TGTGCCAGCAGCGTAGAAGGGACTAGCGTGGAGACCCAGTACTTC.

This clone was detected only a few times. The chain has TRBV7-2 and TRBJ1-1; a possible D gene is TRBD1 (5 bases). The length of the CDR3 is 16 residues. Per the germline V gene, CDR1 is SGHTA and CDR2 is FQGNSA. With 0 bases removed from V and 1 base from J, the gap between germline ends came to 12 bases. In nucleotides, the CDR3 is TGTGCCAGCAGCTTAGCCCCTGGGGCAGGGAACACTGAAGCTTTCTTT. It encodes CASSLAPGAGNTEAFF.

The chain has TRBV2 and TRBJ1-2; 7 bases map to TRBD1. The CDR3 totals 13 residues. CDR1 is SNHLY and CDR2 is FYNNEI in the germline V gene. Unmatched junction bases numbered 8, after V lost 9 bases and J lost 4 bases. CDR3 coding DNA: TGTGCCAGTTCCGGACAGGAGGTCTATGGCTACACCTTC. Amino acids: CASSGQEVYGYTF.

This chain uses TRBV2 with TRBJ1-1, with D tentatively TRBD1 (6 bases). The V gene's germline CDR1 is SNHLY and CDR2 FYNNEI. The V gene lost 8 bases and the J gene lost 0 bases, with 10 bases spanning the gap. The CDR3 is 13 amino acids. This chain's CDR3 is CASGGQMNTEAFF. CDR3 coding DNA: TGTGCCAGCGGCGGACAGATGAACACTGAAGCTTTCTTT.

The chain is built from TRBV7-2 and TRBJ1-2; tentatively, D is TRBD1 (5 bases). CDR1 SGHTA and CDR2 FQGNSA come from the germline V gene. Trimming removed 5 bases from V and 5 bases from J, with 12 bases in between. This CDR3 region has 13 residues. DNA for the CDR3: TGTGCCAGCAGCGTAGACAGATCATATGGCTACACCTTC. As protein: CASSVDRSYGYTF.

The J gene is TRBJ1-5, the V gene TRBV3-1 (or the pseudogene TRBV3-2); tentative D call: TRBD1 (5 bases). The CDR3 consists of 15 residues. Germline CDR1 and CDR2: LGHDT and YNNKEL (reference sequence). Deletions cut 2 bases from V and 0 bases from J, with 8 bases between. The CDR3, as DNA: TGTGCCAGCAGCCAAACAGGCAATAGCAATCAGCCCCAGCATTTT. Its translation is CASSQTGNSNQPQHF.

The rearrangement uses TRBV11-3 and TRBJ2-7, with D uncertain. The germline gives CDR1 SGHNT, CDR2 YENEEA. Trimming cost V 2 bases and J 4 bases, with 9 bases left between them. The CDR3 runs 13 residues. CDR3 sequence: CASSLYAAYEQYF. The CDR3 DNA reads TGTGCCAGCAGCTTATATGCCGCGTACGAGCAGTACTTC.

The J gene is TRBJ1-1, the V gene TRBV5-1, with TRBD1 matching over 8 bases. This CDR3 spans 14 amino acids. Germline CDR1 and CDR2: SGHRS and YFSETQ. J lost 6 bases, V lost 4 bases, and 8 bases had no gene match. CDR3 coding DNA: TGCGCCAGCAGCACACAGGGGGTTCAGGCTGAAGCTTTCTTT. Its protein product is CASSTQGVQAEAFF.

V and J are TRBV3-1 (or the pseudogene TRBV3-2) and TRBJ1-2, with TRBD1 identical over 7 bases. Per germline, CDR1 LGHDT and CDR2 YNNKEL (reference sequence). The CDR3 sequence is 15 residues long. V gave up 1 base and J gave up 3 bases; unmatched junction bases: 5. CDR3 sequence: CASSQGAQGYYGYTF. For the CDR3, the DNA is TGTGCCAGCAGCCAAGGGGCACAGGGGTACTATGGCTACACCTTC.